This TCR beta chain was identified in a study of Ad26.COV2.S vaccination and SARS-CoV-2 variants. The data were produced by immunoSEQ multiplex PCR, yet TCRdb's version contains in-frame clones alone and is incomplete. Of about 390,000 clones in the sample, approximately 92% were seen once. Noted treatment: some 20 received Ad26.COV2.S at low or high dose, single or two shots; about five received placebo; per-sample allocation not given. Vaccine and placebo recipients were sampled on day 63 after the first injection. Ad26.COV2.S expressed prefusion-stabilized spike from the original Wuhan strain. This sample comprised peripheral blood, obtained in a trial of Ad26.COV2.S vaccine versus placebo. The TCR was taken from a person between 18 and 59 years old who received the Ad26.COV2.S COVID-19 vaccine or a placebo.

The CDR3 sequence is CASSLAPGGAETQYF. For the CDR3, the DNA is TGTGCCAGCAGCTTGGCACCCGGGGGGGCCGAGACCCAGTACTTC. The chain carries TRBV7-2 and TRBJ2-5; 8 bases agree with TRBD2. V shed 3 bases, J shed 5 bases, and the junction held 8 bases outside the gene matches. CDR1 and CDR2 (germline): SGHTA, FQGNSA. This CDR3 spans 15 amino acids. The full variable domain, in which reference TRBV7-2 and TRBJ2-5 provide the parts outside the CDR3, is GAGVSQSPSNKVTEKGKDVELRCDPISGHTALYWYRQSLGQGLEFLIYFQGNSAPDKSGLPSDRFSAERTGGSVSTLTIQRTQQEDSAVYLCASSLAPGGAETQYFGPGTRLLVL.